One T cell receptor beta chain is described in this entry. Isolation of PBMCs was performed on 10 ml fresh peripheral blood. This sample was included in a study of T cells in Graves' hyperthyroidism and ophthalmopathy. Amplified regions were TCR beta CDR3 sequences from RNA transcripts. TCR CDR3 underwent first-round RT-PCR with the HTBI primer set. TCRdb redid the calling of the multiplex PCR reads with MiXCR, one entry per CDR3 protein. The table has roughly 700,000 distinct CDR3 sequences, under 45% seen once. The sequencing input was blood. This TCR was recovered from a middle-aged woman with Graves' hyperthyroidism.

The CDR3: CASSLRQGYTF. The CDR3 nucleotides are TGTGCCAGCAGTCTCAGGCAGGGCTACACCTTC. The gene calls are TRBV13 and TRBJ1-2, with D uncertain. CDR3 length: 11 amino acids. Germline V lookup: CDR1 PRHDT, CDR2 FYEKMQ (reference sequence). The V and J ends lost 6 bases and 8 bases respectively, with 10 bases between them.